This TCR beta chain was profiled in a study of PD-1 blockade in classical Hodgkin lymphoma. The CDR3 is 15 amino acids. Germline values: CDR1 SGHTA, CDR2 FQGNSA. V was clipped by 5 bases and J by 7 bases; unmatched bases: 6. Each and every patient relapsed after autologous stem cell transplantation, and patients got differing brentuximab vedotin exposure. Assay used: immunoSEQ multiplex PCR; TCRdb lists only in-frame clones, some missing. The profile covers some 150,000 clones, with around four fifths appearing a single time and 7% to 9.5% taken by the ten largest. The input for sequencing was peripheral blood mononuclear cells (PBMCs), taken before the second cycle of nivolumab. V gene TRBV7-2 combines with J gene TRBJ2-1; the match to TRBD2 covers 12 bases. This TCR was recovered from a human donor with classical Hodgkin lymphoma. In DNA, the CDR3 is TGTGCCAGCAGCAGTACACTAGCGGGAGGTAATGAGCAGTTCTTC. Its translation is CASSSTLAGGNEQFF.